The source of this T cell receptor (beta chain) is a study of cytomegalovirus exposure and HLA in healthy donors. Notes on the study in general: The study designated about 160 TCR beta chains cytomegalovirus-associated. A highly shared variant cluster was judged a likely technical artifact.

CDR1 is SNHLY, CDR2 FYNNEI, per germline. V shed 5 bases, J shed 2 bases, and the junction held 8 bases outside the gene matches. CDR3 length: 15 residues. The study ran its PCR with 60 Vbeta and 13 Jbeta primers. The repertoire was sequenced with immunoSEQ multiplex PCR; TCRdb's copy has only in-frame clones and lacks some. In the table there are over 85,000 clones, approximately 86% of which are singletons. Donors counted as nominally healthy when sampled, yet unrecorded immune exposures were likely. As to this clone: The antigen remains undetermined.

The specimen was PBMCs. V usage is TRBV2 and J usage is TRBJ2-5; the match to TRBD2 covers 7 bases. The TCR was taken from a man between 35 and 55 years old in good health and CMV-seronegative. The CDR3 DNA follows: TGTGCCAGCAGTCGAACTTGGGGGGGGCAAGAGACCCAGTACTTC. This sequence encodes CASSRTWGGQETQYF.